The 23 T cell receptor beta chains listed next were all sequenced from one sample in a study of control samples from healthy donors and cancer patients. Assay used: immunoSEQ multiplex PCR; TCRdb lists only in-frame clones, some missing. The profile shows tens of thousands of clones, roughly 90% of them singletons. The source material was PBMCs. The source of these receptors is a man aged 35-49 years with colorectal cancer.

The chain is built from TRBV24-1 and TRBJ2-3; D unresolved. The CDR3 length is 14 residues. Germline loops: CDR1 KGHDR, CDR2 SFDVKD. V dropped 5 bases and J dropped 6 bases, with 14 bases sitting between them. CDR3 protein: CATSGHRSFDTQYF. CDR3 nucleotide sequence: TGTGCCACCAGTGGCCATAGGAGCTTTGATACGCAGTATTTT.

The chain joins TRBV7-3 to TRBJ2-3, with TRBD2 matching 10 bases. This CDR3 contains 18 residues. In germline, CDR1 is SGHTA, CDR2 FQGTGA. Trimming removed 2 bases from V and 3 bases from J; junction bases left unmatched: 11. CDR3 protein: CASSLRPSGGKMTDTQYF. The CDR3 bases are TGTGCCAGCAGCTTACGGCCTAGCGGGGGAAAAATGACAGATACGCAGTATTTT.

J is TRBJ1-5 and V is TRBV6-5, with D unclear. The germline CDR1 and CDR2 sequences are MNHEY and SVGAGI. Trimming removed 6 bases at V and 2 bases at J, with 14 bases between. There are 15 residues in the CDR3. The CDR3 spells CASSVHGLGNQPQHF. CDR3 bases: TGTGCCAGCAGCGTCCATGGCTTAGGCAATCAGCCCCAGCATTTT.

The chain uses TRBV19 and TRBJ1-4; tentatively, D is TRBD1 (5 bases). Germline CDR1 is LNHDA and CDR2 is SQIVND (reference sequence). This CDR3 is 14 amino acids long. With 6 bases removed from V and 5 bases from J, the gap between germline ends came to 13 bases. CDR3 protein: CASRPGPVNEKLFF. CDR3 DNA sequence: TGTGCCAGTAGGCCGGGACCCGTAAATGAAAAACTGTTTTTT.

V gene TRBV6-5 combines with J gene TRBJ2-5, with TRBD2 as a possible D gene (6 bases). The V end lost 5 bases, the J end lost 3 bases, and 16 bases lay between the germline ends. The CDR3 loop spans 15 amino acids. CDR1 and CDR2 (germline): MNHEY, SVGAGI. This CDR3 reads CASSRDSWGEETQYF. DNA for the CDR3: TGTGCCAGCAGTCGGGATAGCTGGGGGGAAGAGACCCAGTACTTC.

V and J are TRBV19 and TRBJ1-1; TRBD1 matches at 7 bases. Germline V gene sequence: CDR1 LNHDA, CDR2 SQIVND (reference sequence). This CDR3 is built from 15 residues. J was trimmed by 5 bases and V by 1 base; bases with no gene match: 7. As DNA, the CDR3 is TGTGCCAGTAGTATAGGGAACAGGGGAGAAACTGAAGCTTTCTTT. Its translation is CASSIGNRGETEAFF.

CDR3 in DNA: TGTGCCAGCAGCCCAGAGAACAGGGACACCGGGGAGCTGTTTTTT. Its protein is CASSPENRDTGELFF. The gene calls are TRBV9 and TRBJ2-2; perhaps TRBD1 as D (6 bases). Germline V gene data show CDR1 as SGDLS and CDR2 as YYNGEE. The CDR3 has 15 residues. V gave up 4 bases and J gave up 3 bases, with 13 bases separating them. Using reference TRBV9 and TRBJ2-2 for the parts outside the CDR3, the full variable domain is DSGVTQTPKHLITATGQRVTLRCSPRSGDLSVYWYQQSLDQGLQFLIQYYNGEERAKGNILERFSAQQFPDLHSELNLSSLELGDSALYFCASSPENRDTGELFFGEGSRLTVL.

The chain combines TRBV7-8 with TRBJ1-1, with 7 bases that match TRBD1. This CDR3 is built from 16 residues. Germline V gives CDR1 SGHVS, CDR2 FQNEAQ. V gave up 1 base and J gave up 5 bases; unmatched junction bases: 10. The CDR3 is CASSLGGRGQNTEAFF. DNA of the CDR3: TGTGCCAGCAGCTTAGGTGGTAGGGGGCAAAATACTGAAGCTTTCTTT.

The chain's CDR3 is CASSSREDGYTF. For the CDR3, the DNA is TGTGCCAGCTCATCCCGTGAAGATGGCTACACCTTC. V usage is TRBV6-5 and J usage is TRBJ1-2; D gene ambiguous. V lost 8 bases, J lost 6 bases, and 13 bases lay in between. This CDR3 contains 12 residues. In germline, CDR1 is MNHEY, CDR2 SVGAGI.

The J gene is TRBJ1-1, the V gene TRBV7-9, with a possible D match to TRBD1 (5 bases). The CDR3 totals 14 residues. CDR1 is SEHNR, CDR2 FQNEAQ, per germline (reference sequence). V lost 5 bases, J lost 2 bases, and 12 bases lay in between. For the CDR3, the DNA is TGTGCCAGCAGCCTGAGACAGTCTAACACTGAAGCTTTCTTT. It codes for CASSLRQSNTEAFF.

The table lists this clone with a few counts. The CDR3 reads CASSQGQGLDNNEQFF. The CDR3 DNA is TGTGCCAGCAGCCAAGGGCAGGGACTAGATAACAATGAGCAGTTCTTC. The genes are TRBV4-2 and TRBJ2-1; 8 nucleotides align to TRBD2. CDR1 LGHNA and CDR2 YNFKEQ come from the germline V gene. The V and J ends lost 1 base and 5 bases, in that order; junction bases with no gene match: 7. The CDR3 covers 16 residues.

The gene calls are TRBV9 and TRBJ2-2; D might be TRBD2 (5 bases). CDR1 and CDR2 from the germline V gene are SGDLS and YYNGEE. The ends were cut back, 3 bases at V and 6 bases at J, with 18 bases in the middle. The CDR3 consists of 16 residues. CDR3 region: CASSDDRRALSGELFF. CDR3 coding DNA: TGTGCCAGCAGCGACGACCGGCGGGCTTTGTCCGGGGAGCTGTTTTTT. The whole variable domain, filled in from reference TRBV9 and TRBJ2-2, reads DSGVTQTPKHLITATGQRVTLRCSPRSGDLSVYWYQQSLDQGLQFLIQYYNGEERAKGNILERFSAQQFPDLHSELNLSSLELGDSALYFCASSDDRRALSGELFFGEGSRLTVL.

The V and J genes are TRBV7-2 and TRBJ1-1; D remains unclear. Germline V gives CDR1 SGHTA, CDR2 FQGNSA. The V end was cut by 5 bases, the J end by 0 bases, with 7 bases between. This CDR3 spans 13 amino acids. CDR3 region: CASSTYMNTEAFF. CDR3 coding DNA: TGTGCCAGCAGCACTTACATGAACACTGAAGCTTTCTTT.

There are a few counts of this clone. The chain uses TRBV15 and TRBJ1-4; D is unclear. Looked up from germline, CDR1 is LNHNV and CDR2 is YYDKDF (reference sequence). Deletions cut 3 bases from V and 0 bases from J, with 11 bases between. CDR3 length equals 16 residues. The CDR3 DNA is TGTGCCACCAGCAGGCATTGGAGGGCAACTAATGAAAAACTGTTTTTT. Protein product: CATSRHWRATNEKLFF. The complete variable domain, with remaining parts taken from reference TRBV15 and TRBJ1-4, reads DAMVIQNPRYQVTQFGKPVTLSCSQTLNHNVMYWYQQKSSQAPKLLFHYYDKDFNNEADTPDNFQSRRPNTSFCFLDIRSPGLGDTAMYLCATSRHWRATNEKLFFGSGTQLSVL.

This chain joins TRBV5-6 and TRBJ2-1, with D perhaps TRBD1 or TRBD2 (5 bases each). The germline V gene has CDR1 SGHDT and CDR2 YYEEEE. Trimming left V 4 bases short and J 9 bases short, with 14 bases between. This CDR3 is built from 13 residues. The CDR3, as DNA: TGTGCCAGCAGCCCGTTCCCTGGGGGTGAGCAGTTCTTC. This sequence encodes CASSPFPGGEQFF.

V gene TRBV19 combines with J gene TRBJ2-7; D may be TRBD2 (6 bases). This CDR3 contains 13 residues. Trimming removed 5 bases from V and 5 bases from J, with 13 bases in between. The V gene's germline CDR1 is LNHDA and CDR2 SQIVND (reference sequence). In DNA form, the CDR3 reads TGTGCCAGTAGTTCCACTAGCAACCACGAGCAGTACTTC. Translated: CASSSTSNHEQYF.

The rearrangement links TRBV7-2 to TRBJ1-6; D is possibly TRBD1 (5 bases). Germline assignment: CDR1 SGHTA and CDR2 FQGNSA. V lost 2 bases, J lost 9 bases, and 14 bases lay in between. This CDR3 has 15 amino acids. CDR3: CASSLSTVGGSPLHF. DNA of the CDR3: TGTGCCAGCAGCTTAAGTACAGTGGGGGGTTCACCCCTCCACTTT.

CDR3 DNA sequence: TGTGCCAGCAGCGACACGGTGGGGGGCCGAGAGACCCAGTACTTC. Translating gives CASSDTVGGRETQYF. The V gene is TRBV9, the J gene TRBJ2-5, with D perhaps given as TRBD1 or TRBD2 (6 bases each). The germline V and J ends were trimmed by 3 bases and 4 bases, with 16 bases remaining between them. CDR1 SGDLS and CDR2 YYNGEE come from the germline V gene. The CDR3 covers 15 residues.

This clone is a singleton in its sample. The CDR3 region is CSASISRRELGGQPQHF. DNA of the CDR3: TGCAGTGCTAGTATCAGTAGGAGGGAACTTGGTGGTCAGCCCCAGCATTTT. V gene TRBV20-1 combines with J gene TRBJ1-5; no clear D gene. Germline loops: CDR1 DFQATT, CDR2 SNEGSKA (reference sequence). Deletions cut 3 bases from V and 6 bases from J, with 24 bases between. CDR3 size: 17 residues.

J is TRBJ2-2 and V is TRBV11-3, with D possibly being TRBD2 (5 bases). Trimming took 5 bases from V and 3 from J, leaving 13 bases between them. Germline V lookup: CDR1 SGHNT, CDR2 YENEEA. The CDR3 covers 15 residues. The DNA of the CDR3 is TGTGCCAGCAGCCCACGGGGTCTCGACACCGGGGAGCTGTTTTTT. It specifies CASSPRGLDTGELFF.

The V and J genes are TRBV11-2 and TRBJ2-1; possible D gene TRBD1, 6 bases. Trimming took 1 base from V and 10 from J, leaving 17 bases between them. The germline CDR1 and CDR2 sequences are SGHAT and FQNNGV. This CDR3 is built from 15 residues. CDR3 sequence reads: CASSLASGTSIEQFF. The CDR3, as DNA: TGTGCCAGCAGCTTAGCCTCCGGGACATCCATCGAGCAGTTCTTC.

V usage is TRBV5-1 and J usage is TRBJ2-3; 8 bases are a match to TRBD2. Germline V gives CDR1 SGHRS, CDR2 YFSETQ. Losses at the gene ends were 4 bases for V and 2 bases for J; bases not matched to a gene: 9. This CDR3 is 16 amino acids long. This CDR3 reads CASSVGAGAFTDTQYF. The CDR3 DNA is TGCGCCAGCAGCGTGGGAGCGGGGGCTTTCACAGATACGCAGTATTTT.

The chain carries TRBV7-2 and TRBJ1-2, with D possibly matching TRBD1 (5 bases). The germline V gene encodes CDR1 SGHTA and CDR2 FQGNSA. The CDR3 totals 14 residues. Trimming cost V 8 bases and J 3 bases, with 16 bases left between them. The chain's CDR3 is CASHRGGIDYGYTF. The CDR3 nucleotides are TGTGCCAGCCATCGTGGGGGGATTGACTATGGCTACACCTTC. Full variable domain (missing parts from reference TRBV7-2 and TRBJ1-2): GAGVSQSPSNKVTEKGKDVELRCDPISGHTALYWYRQSLGQGLEFLIYFQGNSAPDKSGLPSDRFSAERTGGSVSTLTIQRTQQEDSAVYLCASHRGGIDYGYTFGSGTRLTVV.